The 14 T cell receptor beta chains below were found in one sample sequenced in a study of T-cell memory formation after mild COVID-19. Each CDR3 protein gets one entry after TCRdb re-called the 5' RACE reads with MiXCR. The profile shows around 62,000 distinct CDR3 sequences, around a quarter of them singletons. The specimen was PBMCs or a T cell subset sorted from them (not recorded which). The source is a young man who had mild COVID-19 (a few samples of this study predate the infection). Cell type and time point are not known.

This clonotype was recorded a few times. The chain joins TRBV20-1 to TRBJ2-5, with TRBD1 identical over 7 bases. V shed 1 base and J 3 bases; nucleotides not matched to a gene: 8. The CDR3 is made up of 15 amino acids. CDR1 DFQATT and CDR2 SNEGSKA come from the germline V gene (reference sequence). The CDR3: CSARAGTAIEETQYF. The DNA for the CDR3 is TGCAGTGCTAGAGCCGGGACAGCGATCGAAGAGACCCAGTACTTC.

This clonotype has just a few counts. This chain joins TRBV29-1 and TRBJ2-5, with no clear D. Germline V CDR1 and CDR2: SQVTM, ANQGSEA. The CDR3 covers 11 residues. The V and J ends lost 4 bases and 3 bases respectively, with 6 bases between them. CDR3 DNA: TGCAGCGTTGCCGGCGAAGAGACCCAGTACTTC. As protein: CSVAGEETQYF.

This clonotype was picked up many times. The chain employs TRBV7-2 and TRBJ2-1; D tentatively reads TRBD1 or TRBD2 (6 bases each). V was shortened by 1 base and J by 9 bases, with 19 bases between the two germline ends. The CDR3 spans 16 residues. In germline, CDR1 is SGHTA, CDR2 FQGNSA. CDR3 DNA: TGTGCCAGCAGCTTAGAGTTTCCGGGGGCGGGCGGTGAGCAGTTCTTC. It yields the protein CASSLEFPGAGGEQFF. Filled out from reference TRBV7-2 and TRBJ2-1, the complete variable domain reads GAGVSQSPSNKVTEKGKDVELRCDPISGHTALYWYRQSLGQGLEFLIYFQGNSAPDKSGLPSDRFSAERTGGSVSTLTIQRTQQEDSAVYLCASSLEFPGAGGEQFFGPGTRLTVL.

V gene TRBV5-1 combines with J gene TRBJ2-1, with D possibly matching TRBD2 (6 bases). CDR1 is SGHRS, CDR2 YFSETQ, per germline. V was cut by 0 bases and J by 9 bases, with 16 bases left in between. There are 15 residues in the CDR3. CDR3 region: CASSLGLGTFGEQFF. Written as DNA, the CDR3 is TGCGCCAGCAGCTTGGGACTGGGGACTTTCGGTGAGCAGTTCTTC.

For the CDR3, the DNA is TGTGCCAGCAACCCACCGACAGGGTCTAGCACAGATACGCAGTATTTT. It specifies CASNPPTGSSTDTQYF. The chain employs TRBV6-2 or TRBV6-3 and TRBJ2-3; 7 bases are a match to TRBD1. The V and J ends lost 7 bases and 0 bases, in that order; junction bases with no gene match: 10. CDR1 MNHEY and CDR2 SVGEGT come from the germline V gene. The CDR3 covers 16 residues.

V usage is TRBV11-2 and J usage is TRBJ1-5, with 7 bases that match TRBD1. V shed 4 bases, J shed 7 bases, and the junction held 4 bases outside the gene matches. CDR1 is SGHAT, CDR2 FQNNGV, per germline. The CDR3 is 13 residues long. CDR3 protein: CASSYRGGQPQHF. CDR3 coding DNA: TGTGCCAGCAGCTACAGGGGTGGACAGCCCCAGCATTTT.

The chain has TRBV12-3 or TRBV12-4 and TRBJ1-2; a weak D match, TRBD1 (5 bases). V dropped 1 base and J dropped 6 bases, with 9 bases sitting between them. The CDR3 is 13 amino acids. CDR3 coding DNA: TGTGCCAGCAGTTTAGGCAGGGTGAATGGCTACACCTTC. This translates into CASSLGRVNGYTF.

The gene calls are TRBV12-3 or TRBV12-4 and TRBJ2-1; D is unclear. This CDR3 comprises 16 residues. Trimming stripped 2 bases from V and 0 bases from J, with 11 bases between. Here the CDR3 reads CASSLRAADSYNEQFF. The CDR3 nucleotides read TGTGCCAGCAGTTTACGGGCGGCAGACTCCTACAATGAGCAGTTCTTC.

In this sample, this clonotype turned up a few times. CDR3 sequence reads: CSVGREAFF. CDR3 sequence (DNA): TGCAGCGTGGGACGTGAAGCTTTCTTT. This chain connects TRBV29-1 to TRBJ1-1; D is possibly TRBD1 (5 bases). The CDR3 consists of 9 residues. Per germline, CDR1 SQVTM and CDR2 ANQGSEA. Trimming took off 6 bases at V and 7 bases at J, with 6 bases between the two ends.

This CDR3 reads CASSLGLYNEQFF. The CDR3 DNA follows: TGTGCCAGCAGTTTGGGCCTTTACAATGAGCAGTTCTTC. The chain uses TRBV27 and TRBJ2-1, with no clear D. The ends were cut back, 3 bases at V and 4 bases at J, with 7 bases in the middle. Germline CDR1 MNHEY, CDR2 SMNVEV (reference sequence). This CDR3 comprises 13 residues.

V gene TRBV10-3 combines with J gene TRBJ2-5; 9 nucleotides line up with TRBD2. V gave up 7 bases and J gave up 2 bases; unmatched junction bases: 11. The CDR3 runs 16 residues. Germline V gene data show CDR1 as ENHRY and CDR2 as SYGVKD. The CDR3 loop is CAIKEGGGVPQETQYF. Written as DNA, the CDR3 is TGTGCCATCAAAGAAGGCGGGGGGGTTCCACAAGAGACCCAGTACTTC.

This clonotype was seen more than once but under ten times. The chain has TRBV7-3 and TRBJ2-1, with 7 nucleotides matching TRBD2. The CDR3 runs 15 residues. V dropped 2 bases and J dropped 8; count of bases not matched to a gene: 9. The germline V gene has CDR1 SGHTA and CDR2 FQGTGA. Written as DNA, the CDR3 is TGTGCCAGCAGCTTACGGGGAGGGGCTGGGGATGAGCAGTTCTTC. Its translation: CASSLRGGAGDEQFF.

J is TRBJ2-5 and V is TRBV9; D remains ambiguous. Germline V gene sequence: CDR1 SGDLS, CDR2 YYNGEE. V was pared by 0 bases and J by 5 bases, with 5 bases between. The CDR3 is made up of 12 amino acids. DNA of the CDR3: TGTGCCAGCAGCGTAGATCTGGAGACCCAGTACTTC. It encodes CASSVDLETQYF.

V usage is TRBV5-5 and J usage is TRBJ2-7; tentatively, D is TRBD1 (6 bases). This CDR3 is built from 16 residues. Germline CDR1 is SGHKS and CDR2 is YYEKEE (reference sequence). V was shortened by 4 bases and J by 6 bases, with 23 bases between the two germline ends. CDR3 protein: CASSHPSEGDKVEQYF. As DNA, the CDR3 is TGTGCCAGCAGCCACCCCAGTGAGGGGGATAAGGTCGAGCAGTACTTC.